The 18 T cell receptor beta chains in this list originate from one sample, sequenced in a study of CD8 T cells in Susac syndrome (dated 2019 in TCRdb). The library came from the immunoSEQ multiplex PCR assay. RNA was extracted using the RNeasy kit, and roughly 0.5 to 1 microgram was reverse transcribed with random hexamers. Starting from the raw public reads, TCRdb applied fastp trimming at Q25, assembled clones with MiXCR and retained in-frame beta chains. Rows are combined by CDR3 protein, so each entry shows the most common genes and DNA. This sample holds more than 250,000 distinct CDR3 sequences; about 90% were observed only once. The ten largest account for more than 0.06% of the sample. The sequenced material came from CD4+ T cells from PBMCs. These receptors were collected from a human donor with multiple sclerosis.

The chain joins TRBV24-1 to TRBJ2-3, with TRBD1 identical over 7 bases. The germline V gene has CDR1 KGHDR and CDR2 SFDVKD. Unmatched junction bases numbered 9, after V lost 3 bases and J lost 1 base. CDR3 length equals 17 residues. CDR3 sequence (DNA): TGTGCCACCAGTGATGCCGGCGACAGGGTCGGCACAGATACGCAGTATTTT. Its translation: CATSDAGDRVGTDTQYF.

The CDR3 nucleotides read TGTGCCAGCAGCCAAGCCGCGATGCGGGGGGCTCTCTATGGCTACACCTTC. This gives the protein CASSQAAMRGALYGYTF. This rearrangement joins TRBV3-1 to TRBJ1-2, with D possibly matching TRBD1 (6 bases). V lost 1 base and J lost 4, with 19 bases in between. The CDR3 has 17 amino acids. Looked up from germline, CDR1 is LGHDT and CDR2 is YNNKEL (reference sequence).

V usage is TRBV3-1 and J usage is TRBJ2-7, with D unclear. The CDR3 loop spans 14 amino acids. Between the trimmed V and J ends, which lost 4 bases and 2 bases, there was a span of 12 bases. CDR1 LGHDT and CDR2 YNNKEL come from the germline V gene (reference sequence). CDR3 DNA: TGTGCCAGCAGCCGTAGAGTTGGACCCTACGAGCAGTACTTC. It specifies CASSRRVGPYEQYF.

DNA for the CDR3: TGCGCCAGCAGCCCCCGGGCCCAGCCCTCCGGTGAGCAGTTCTTC. It translates to CASSPRAQPSGEQFF. The J gene is TRBJ2-1, the V gene TRBV5-1; D unclear. The CDR3 covers 15 residues. V lost 4 bases and J 9 bases, leaving 20 bases between the germline ends. Germline lookup yields CDR1 SGHRS and CDR2 YFSETQ.

The V call is TRBV6-2 or TRBV6-3, the J call TRBJ2-1; D may be TRBD2 (5 bases). The germline gives CDR1 MNHEY, CDR2 SVGEGT. Trimming took off 0 bases at V and 11 bases at J, with 14 bases between the two ends. CDR3 size: 14 residues. The CDR3 is CASSYSRVARKQFF. CDR3 sequence (DNA): TGTGCCAGCAGTTACTCGAGGGTGGCTAGAAAGCAGTTCTTC.

This chain joins TRBV5-1 and TRBJ1-4, with TRBD1 as a possible D gene (6 bases). V was cut by 4 bases and J by 0 bases, with 13 bases left in between. CDR1 is SGHRS, CDR2 YFSETQ, per germline. CDR3 length: 16 residues. CDR3 region: CASSPGAGPTNEKLFF. The CDR3, as DNA: TGCGCCAGCAGCCCGGGGGCAGGGCCAACTAATGAAAAACTGTTTTTT.

This chain links TRBV19 with TRBJ1-1; tentative D call: TRBD1 (5 bases). The V end lost 2 bases, the J end lost 6 bases, and 16 bases lay between the germline ends. The CDR3 is 15 amino acids. The germline V gene encodes CDR1 LNHDA and CDR2 SQIVND (reference sequence). In nucleotides, the CDR3 is TGTGCCAGTAGTATAAGCGCGGGCGGGGACGCTGAAGCTTTCTTT. This encodes CASSISAGGDAEAFF.

J is TRBJ1-1 and V is TRBV30, with D maybe TRBD1 (5 bases). The CDR3 spans 11 residues. V was pared by 4 bases and J by 7 bases, with 10 bases between. The germline CDR1 and CDR2 sequences are GTSNPN and SVGIG (reference sequence). The CDR3 coding sequence is TGTGCCTGGAATAGGGACCTTGAAGCTTTCTTT. Translating gives CAWNRDLEAFF.

The chain carries TRBV23-1 and TRBJ1-5; D might be TRBD1 (6 bases). TRBV23-1 is placed among ORFs of uncertain function. V was pared by 1 base and J by 4 bases, with 11 bases between. The CDR3 spans 15 residues. The CDR3 is CASSQFQGLNQPQHF. In nucleotides, the CDR3 is TGCGCCAGCAGTCAATTTCAGGGGTTGAATCAGCCCCAGCATTTT.

The rearrangement links TRBV6-2 or TRBV6-3 to TRBJ1-1; D is uncertain. The CDR3 has 13 residues. The germline V and J ends were trimmed by 0 bases and 5 bases, with 7 bases remaining between them. Germline assignment: CDR1 MNHEY and CDR2 SVGEGT. In DNA form, the CDR3 reads TGTGCCAGCAGTTACTCAACATTTACTGAAGCTTTCTTT. This translates into CASSYSTFTEAFF.

The rearrangement uses TRBV19 and TRBJ2-5; 8 bases are shared with TRBD1. Germline V gives CDR1 LNHDA, CDR2 SQIVND (reference sequence). This CDR3 region has 14 residues. The V segment lost 8 bases and the J segment 3 bases; nucleotides outside the gene matches: 8. This CDR3 is CASSPTGVKETQYF. The CDR3 nucleotides are TGTGCCAGTTCCCCGACAGGGGTAAAAGAGACCCAGTACTTC. The complete variable domain, with remaining parts taken from reference TRBV19 and TRBJ2-5, reads DGGITQSPKYLFRKEGQNVTLSCEQNLNHDAMYWYRQDPGQGLRLIYYSQIVNDFQKGDIAEGYSVSREKKESFPLTVTSAQKNPTAFYLCASSPTGVKETQYFGPGTRLLVL.

The chain couples TRBV10-3 to TRBJ2-2; D perhaps matches TRBD1 (6 bases). Germline CDR1 and CDR2: ENHRY and SYGVKD. The V and J ends lost 6 bases and 0 bases respectively, with 11 bases between them. The CDR3 totals 15 residues. The CDR3 is CAISDRPPNTGELFF. In nucleotides, the CDR3 is TGTGCCATCAGCGACAGGCCACCGAACACCGGGGAGCTGTTTTTT.

The rearrangement uses TRBV4-3 and TRBJ1-6, with D perhaps matching TRBD1 (5 bases). Germline V gene data show CDR1 as LGHNA and CDR2 as YSLEER. The CDR3 runs to 15 residues. Trimming pared 0 bases from V and 9 bases from J, leaving 12 bases between. Here the CDR3 DNA reads TGCGCCAGCAGCCAAGATGGGTTTGGGACTTCACCCCTCCACTTT. Its protein is CASSQDGFGTSPLHF.

The chain has TRBV6-2 or TRBV6-3 and TRBJ2-2; 14 nucleotides match TRBD2. Germline assignment: CDR1 MNHEY and CDR2 SVGEGT. The ends lost 6 bases at V and 3 bases at J; junction bases unmatched: 9. The length of the CDR3 is 18 residues. In DNA, the CDR3 is TGTGCCAGCAGAAAAAGACTAGCGGGAGGGCCGCACACCGGGGAGCTGTTTTTT. Protein sequence: CASRKRLAGGPHTGELFF.

V usage is TRBV4-1 and J usage is TRBJ1-1; D gene ambiguous. Deletions cut 2 bases from V and 1 base from J, with 8 bases between. CDR1 and CDR2 from the germline V gene are MGHRA and YSYEKL. CDR3 size: 14 residues. CDR3 amino acids: CASSQTPGNTEAFF. The CDR3 coding sequence is TGCGCCAGCAGCCAAACACCAGGGAACACTGAAGCTTTCTTT.

This chain joins TRBV7-6 and TRBJ1-3; D is unresolved. Germline V gives CDR1 SGHVS, CDR2 FNYEAQ. The CDR3 consists of 15 residues. Trimming shortened V by 0 bases and J by 4 bases, and 10 bases separated the two germline ends. In nucleotides, the CDR3 is TGTGCCAGCAGCTTAGCGGAACTCGGAGGAAACACCATATATTTT. It translates to CASSLAELGGNTIYF.

V usage is TRBV2 and J usage is TRBJ1-1, with no clear D. Looked up from germline, CDR1 is SNHLY and CDR2 is FYNNEI. The CDR3 has 11 amino acids. The V end was cut by 6 bases, the J end by 5 bases, with 7 bases between. The CDR3 nucleotides read TGTGCCAGCAGCGAAAGGACTGAAGCTTTCTTT. Translating it yields CASSERTEAFF.

V gene TRBV25-1 combines with J gene TRBJ2-7; D perhaps matches TRBD1 (6 bases). Germline V gene sequence: CDR1 MGHDK, CDR2 SYGVNS. CDR3 length: 15 amino acids. The germline V and J ends were trimmed by 4 bases and 1 base, with 14 bases remaining between them. The CDR3 DNA follows: TGTGCCAGCAGTGCTACCCGTGACAGGTCCTACGAGCAGTACTTC. It is translated as CASSATRDRSYEQYF.